Listed below are T cell receptor beta chains from one sample, sequenced in a study of shared clonotypes between healthy human individuals. The repertoire was sequenced with immunoSEQ multiplex PCR; TCRdb's copy has only in-frame clones and lacks some. The profile shows 2,500,000 or so clones, 90% to 95% of them singletons. Sequencing was done on a sample of naive CD4+ T cells sorted from blood. The source is a man between 18 and 35 years old in good health. CDR3s include the opening cysteine and the closing phenylalanine or tryptophan. The D gene is left open where the match is weak. Clone size is not always given. Where it is, it says once, few, many or a class for expanded clones.

j_call clone_size v_call d_call cdr3_aa cdr3_nt
TRBJ2-2 . TRBV5-4 . CASSLDIGTNTGELFF TGTGCCAGCAGCTTGGATATAGGCACTAACACCGGGGAGCTGTTTTTT
TRBJ1-3 . TRBV7-9 . CASSLAQFLGPGNTIYF TGTGCCAGCAGCTTAGCGCAATTCCTGGGGCCTGGAAACACCATATATTTT
TRBJ2-5 . TRBV7-9 . CASSLDWGSQETQYF TGTGCCAGCAGCCTAGACTGGGGATCCCAAGAGACCCAGTACTTC
TRBJ2-7 once TRBV7-9 . CASGGEGAYEQYF TGTGCCAGCGGCGGGGAAGGCGCCTACGAGCAGTACTTC
TRBJ1-5 . TRBV4-1 TRBD1 CASSPTGDNQPQHF TGCGCCAGCAGCCCTACAGGGGACAATCAGCCCCAGCATTTT
TRBJ1-4 . TRBV6-1 TRBD1 CASSGVAGGGEKLFF TGTGCCAGCAGTGGGGTTGCAGGGGGTGGAGAAAAACTGTTTTTT
TRBJ2-1 . TRBV2 TRBD2 CASRGLAGGGNEQFF TGTGCCAGCAGGGGACTAGCGGGAGGGGGCAATGAGCAGTTCTTC
TRBJ1-5 few TRBV4-1 . CASSQEPNQPQHF TGCGCCAGCAGCCAAGAACCTAATCAGCCCCAGCATTTT
TRBJ2-7 . TRBV6-1 . CASSEALLRGEAEQYF TGTGCCAGCAGTGAAGCTCTCTTGCGGGGAGAGGCCGAGCAGTACTTC
TRBJ2-6 . TRBV5-1 . CASSFGGSTSGANVLTF TGCGCCAGCAGCTTTGGGGGCAGCACCTCTGGGGCCAACGTCCTGACTTTC
TRBJ1-4 . TRBV2 . CASSASMGASEKLFF TGTGCCAGCAGCGCCTCCATGGGTGCTTCGGAAAAACTGTTTTTT
TRBJ2-7 . TRBV2 TRBD1 CASTGQGGIYEQYF TGTGCCAGCACTGGACAGGGGGGCATCTACGAGCAGTACTTC
TRBJ2-2 . TRBV7-9 . CASSSSPTGELFF TGTGCCAGCAGCTCCTCCCCCACCGGGGAGCTGTTTTTT
TRBJ1-5 . TRBV4-1 TRBD1 CASSQEPPGGQPQHF TGCGCCAGCAGCCAAGAACCGCCAGGGGGACAGCCCCAGCATTTT
TRBJ2-2 . TRBV6-5 . CASSYSSTGELFF TGTGCCAGCAGTTACTCGAGCACCGGGGAGCTGTTTTTT
TRBJ2-2 . TRBV5-6 TRBD2 CASSFPGLAGGPDGELFF TGTGCCAGCAGCTTCCCGGGACTAGCGGGAGGGCCGGACGGGGAGCTGTTTTTT
TRBJ2-4 . TRBV10-3 . CAISGGRQNIQYF TGTGCCATCAGTGGTGGACGGCAAAACATTCAGTACTTC
TRBJ2-5 . TRBV10-3 . CAISDSGGLQETQYF TGTGCCATCAGTGACTCCGGGGGGCTACAAGAGACCCAGTACTTC
TRBJ1-2 . TRBV27 . CASSLSASIYGYTF TGTGCCAGCAGCCTCTCTGCCAGTATCTATGGCTACACCTTC
TRBJ2-4 . TRBV19 TRBD1 CARGQRDLAKNIQYF TGTGCCAGGGGACAGCGAGATTTAGCCAAAAACATTCAGTACTTC
TRBJ1-2 . TRBV19 . CASSITSNYGCTF TGTGCCAGTAGTATAACCTCTAACTATGGCTGCACCTTC
TRBJ2-1 . TRBV9 TRBD2 CASSVQASGGANEQFF TGTGCCAGCAGCGTACAGGCTAGCGGGGGGGCAAATGAGCAGTTCTTC
TRBJ2-5 . TRBV5-4 TRBD2 CASSLGASGSPSGETQYF TGTGCCAGCAGCTTGGGGGCTAGCGGGAGTCCTTCGGGGGAGACCCAGTACTTC
TRBJ1-5 . TRBV19 . CASGGGPNQPQHF TGTGCCAGTGGAGGTGGGCCCAATCAGCCCCAGCATTTT
TRBJ2-3 . TRBV6-5 TRBD2 CASSYGLADGTDTQYF TGTGCCAGCAGTTACGGACTAGCGGACGGTACAGATACGCAGTATTTT
TRBJ2-3 . TRBV28 . CASSFPKGESTQYF TGTGCCAGCAGTTTCCCCAAGGGAGAGAGTACGCAGTATTTT
TRBJ2-2 . TRBV5-4 . CASSSGPANTGELFF TGTGCCAGCAGCTCAGGGCCCGCGAACACCGGGGAGCTGTTTTTT
TRBJ1-1 . TRBV9 TRBD1 CASSERTGAEAFF TGTGCCAGCAGCGAAAGGACAGGAGCTGAAGCTTTCTTT
TRBJ2-5 . TRBV6-5 TRBD2 CASSYSSSGPQETQYF TGTGCCAGCAGTTACTCTTCTAGCGGGCCTCAAGAGACCCAGTACTTC
TRBJ1-6 few TRBV7-2 . CASSPGAGGNSPLHF TGTGCCAGCAGCCCCGGGGCAGGAGGGAATTCACCCCTCCACTTT
TRBJ1-2 . TRBV4-3 . CASSQVGGTYGYTF TGCGCCAGCAGCCAAGTAGGCGGAACCTATGGCTACACCTTC
TRBJ2-7 . TRBV5-6 . CASSKIGGADEQYF TGTGCCAGCAGCAAAATTGGGGGGGCGGATGAGCAGTACTTC
TRBJ1-1 few TRBV6-1 . CANGDIEAFF TGTGCCAACGGGGACATTGAAGCTTTCTTT
TRBJ2-3 . TRBV5-1 TRBD2 CASSRGLAGPPDTQYF TGCGCCAGCAGCAGGGGACTAGCGGGGCCCCCAGATACGCAGTATTTT
TRBJ1-6 . TRBV28 TRBD1 CASSLRGQDNNSPLHF TGTGCCAGCAGTTTAAGGGGACAGGACAACAATTCACCCCTCCACTTT
TRBJ2-5 . TRBV7-8 TRBD1 CASSLASGQKHLAQYF TGTGCCAGCAGCTTAGCCTCGGGACAGAAACACTTGGCCCAGTACTTC
TRBJ1-4 . TRBV7-2 TRBD1 CASSLGDRNNEKLFF TGTGCCAGCAGCTTAGGGGACAGAAATAATGAAAAACTGTTTTTT
TRBJ1-2 . TRBV10-3 . CAISEGQNYGYTF TGTGCCATCAGTGAGGGACAGAACTATGGCTACACCTTC
TRBJ2-7 . TRBV7-3 TRBD2 CASSLTGGAGYEQYF TGTGCCAGCAGCTTAACCGGGGGGGCCGGGTACGAGCAGTACTTC
TRBJ1-2 . TRBV5-1 . CASSLTQLNYGYTF TGCGCCAGCAGCTTGACACAACTTAACTATGGCTACACCTTC
TRBJ2-3 . TRBV11-3 . CASSLDGGGGPSTDTQYF TGTGCCAGCAGCTTAGATGGGGGCGGGGGCCCCAGCACAGATACGCAGTATTTT
TRBJ2-1 . TRBV10-3 TRBD2 CAISVVGRAESYEQFF TGTGCCATCAGTGTCGTCGGGAGGGCCGAATCGTATGAGCAGTTCTTC
TRBJ1-4 . TRBV19 . CASSGGLEKLFF TGTGCCAGTAGTGGCGGATTGGAAAAACTGTTTTTT
TRBJ2-6 . TRBV30 . CAGTQGSGANVLTF TGTGCCGGGACCCAGGGATCTGGGGCCAACGTCCTGACTTTC
TRBJ1-1 . TRBV7-2 . CASSLSSGAIAEAFF TGTGCCAGCAGCTTATCTTCAGGGGCTATCGCTGAAGCTTTCTTT
TRBJ2-3 . TRBV29-1 . CSVDGLKSTDTQYF TGCAGCGTTGATGGTTTGAAGAGCACAGATACGCAGTATTTT
TRBJ2-7 . TRBV11-2 . CASSLGLERYEQYF TGTGCCAGCAGCTTAGGTCTGGAGCGCTACGAGCAGTACTTC
TRBJ2-3 . TRBV7-9 TRBD1 CASSTLGDRVTAKQYF TGTGCCAGCAGCACATTAGGGGACAGGGTCACAGCAAAGCAGTATTTT
TRBJ1-5 few TRBV27 . CASSFKGGQPQHF TGTGCCAGCAGTTTTAAGGGGGGTCAGCCCCAGCATTTT
TRBJ1-4 . TRBV28 TRBD1 CASSGTAASNEKLFF TGTGCCAGCAGTGGGACAGCCGCCAGTAATGAAAAACTGTTTTTT
TRBJ2-5 . TRBV4-1 . CASSQVDPRETQYF TGCGCCAGCAGCCAAGTCGACCCCCGGGAGACCCAGTACTTC
TRBJ1-6 . TRBV5-1 . CASKETSSYNSPLHF TGCGCCAGCAAAGAGACCAGCTCCTATAATTCACCCCTCCACTTT
TRBJ2-7 few TRBV4-1 . CASSQGGFIGSYADEQYF TGCGCCAGCAGCCAAGGCGGGTTTATAGGGTCCTACGCGGACGAGCAGTACTTC
TRBJ2-3 . TRBV4-1 . CASSHDNGASTDTQYF TGCGCCAGCAGCCACGATAACGGGGCTAGCACAGATACGCAGTATTTT
TRBJ2-3 . TRBV11-3 TRBD2 CASRGLATDTQYF TGTGCCAGCAGGGGACTAGCAACAGATACGCAGTATTTT
TRBJ1-4 . TRBV28 . CASSFGQAGAREKLFF TGTGCCAGCAGTTTCGGGCAGGCAGGGGCGAGGGAAAAACTGTTTTTT
TRBJ1-5 . TRBV6-6 . CASSSSTGVGQPQHF TGTGCCAGCAGTTCGTCGACAGGCGTCGGACAGCCCCAGCATTTT
TRBJ1-2 . TRBV25-1 TRBD1 CASSEMGQANYGYTF TGTGCCAGCAGTGAAATGGGACAGGCTAACTATGGCTACACCTTC